Listed here are 10 T cell receptor beta chains from one sample, sequenced in a study of T cell responses to AZD1222 COVID-19 vaccine. The repertoire was sequenced with immunoSEQ multiplex PCR; TCRdb's copy has only in-frame clones and lacks some. The profile covers about 130,000 clones, with approximately 86% appearing a single time and around 5.3% taken by the ten largest. This specimen consisted of peripheral blood, obtained 28 days after the second AZD1222 dose. Receptors were obtained from an adult who received the AZD1222 COVID-19 vaccine.

The V call is TRBV19, the J call TRBJ2-7, with D perhaps TRBD1 (6 bases). There are 15 residues in the CDR3. V lost 1 base, J lost 3 bases, and 13 bases lay in between. Germline loops: CDR1 LNHDA, CDR2 SQIVND (reference sequence). CDR3 nucleotides: TGTGCCAGTAGTATAGGGACGACAGGACGCTACGAGCAGTACTTC. Residues: CASSIGTTGRYEQYF.

The rearrangement links TRBV7-3 to TRBJ1-2; TRBD1 might be the D (5 bases). V gave up 1 base and J gave up 2 bases, with 11 bases separating them. Germline V gives CDR1 SGHTA, CDR2 FQGTGA. This CDR3 has 15 residues. The CDR3 DNA sequence: TGTGCCAGCAGCTTAAGGGCAGGGAAAAACTATGGCTACACCTTC. Translated, it gives CASSLRAGKNYGYTF. The whole variable domain, filled in from reference TRBV7-3 and TRBJ1-2, reads GAGVSQTPSNKVTEKGKYVELRCDPISGHTALYWYRQSLGQGPEFLIYFQGTGAADDSGLPNDRFFAVRPEGSVSTLKIQRTERGDSAVYLCASSLRAGKNYGYTFGSGTRLTVV.

The CDR3 DNA is TGTGCCACCAGTGATCCCCGGGACAGGAACACTGAAGCTTTCTTT. It specifies CATSDPRDRNTEAFF. The chain uses TRBV24-1 and TRBJ1-1; 7 bases agree with TRBD1. CDR1 is KGHDR and CDR2 is SFDVKD in the germline V gene. Trimming took 3 bases from V and 1 from J; bases not matched to a gene: 4. The CDR3 contains 15 residues.

The V gene is TRBV9, the J gene TRBJ1-2; maybe TRBD1 (5 bases). The CDR3 has 14 amino acids. Germline lookup yields CDR1 SGDLS and CDR2 YYNGEE. V was trimmed by 0 bases and J by 8 bases, leaving 14 bases between them. Written as DNA, the CDR3 is TGTGCCAGCAGCGTAGTCGACAGTTGGAAAGGCTACACCTTC. Protein: CASSVVDSWKGYTF.

The chain uses TRBV6-2 or TRBV6-3 and TRBJ1-1, with TRBD1 matching over 7 bases. With V trimmed by 2 bases and J by 1 base, 4 bases remained unmatched. The germline V gene has CDR1 MNHEY and CDR2 SVGEGT. This CDR3 has 15 amino acids. The CDR3 DNA sequence: TGTGCCAGCAGTTACCCGACAGGGCGGAACACTGAAGCTTTCTTT. Its translation is CASSYPTGRNTEAFF.

This clone was counted a single time. The chain couples TRBV29-1 to TRBJ1-1; 7 positions agree with TRBD1. From germline, CDR1 is SQVTM and CDR2 ANQGSEA. The CDR3 loop spans 15 amino acids. With 1 base clipped from V and 5 bases from J, the junction kept 10 bases outside the gene matches. The CDR3 DNA reads TGCAGCGTTGAAGGAATAGGGGGCGCGAGAACTGAAGCTTTCTTT. Protein: CSVEGIGGARTEAFF.

V is TRBV7-9 and J is TRBJ2-7; possible D gene TRBD2, 6 bases. CDR1 SEHNR and CDR2 FQNEAQ come from the germline V gene (reference sequence). V was pared by 4 bases and J by 3 bases, with 10 bases between. This CDR3 comprises 13 residues. CDR3 sequence: CASSSSGGYEQYF. The CDR3 bases are TGTGCCAGCAGCTCCTCCGGGGGCTACGAGCAGTACTTC.

Written as DNA, the CDR3 is TGCAGCACCTTTCCCGGGACAGGGGGCGCGTATGAGCAGTTCTTC. Amino acid sequence: CSTFPGTGGAYEQFF. The J gene is TRBJ2-1, the V gene TRBV29-1; 12 bases are shared with TRBD1. Looked up from germline, CDR1 is SQVTM and CDR2 is ANQGSEA. This CDR3 has 15 residues. Germline trimming cut 8 bases from V and 8 bases from J; bases unmatched to any gene: 13.

Comments on this clone: Other nucleotide sequences from this sample produce the same CDR3. The V and J genes are TRBV6-5 and TRBJ1-1; the match to TRBD1 covers 7 bases. The CDR3 length is 13 residues. The V gene end was trimmed by 6 bases and the J gene end by 1 base; junction bases not matched to a gene: 2. Germline loops: CDR1 MNHEY, CDR2 SVGAGI. The CDR3 loop is CASRWTGNTEAFF. As DNA, the CDR3 is TGTGCCAGCAGGTGGACAGGGAACACTGAAGCTTTCTTT.

In DNA, the CDR3 is TGTGCCAGCAGAGCGCAGCCCCAGCATTTT. Translation gives CASRAQPQHF. This chain links TRBV5-8 with TRBJ1-5; D is uncertain. V lost 5 bases, J lost 7 bases, and 4 bases lay in between. Germline V gives CDR1 SGHTS, CDR2 YDEGEE. This CDR3 has 10 residues.